One and the same sample provided the 9 T cell receptor beta chains below, sequenced in a study of cytomegalovirus exposure and HLA in healthy donors. PCR used 60 Vbeta primers and 13 Jbeta primers. Some clones are missing from TCRdb's copy, which holds only in-frame ones; the method was immunoSEQ multiplex PCR. Found here are roughly 110,000 clones, over 70% of them singletons; the top ten hold 2.5% to 3%. The sample comprised PBMCs. All receptors come from a female donor in good health and CMV-seronegative.

The chain couples TRBV2 to TRBJ1-2; tentative D call: TRBD1 (5 bases). CDR1 SNHLY and CDR2 FYNNEI come from the germline V gene. The CDR3 is made up of 14 amino acids. V gave up 3 bases and J gave up 4 bases, with 12 bases separating them. CDR3 nucleotide sequence: TGTGCCAGCAGTGACATACAGGCCGCCTATGGCTACACCTTC. It specifies CASSDIQAAYGYTF.

The chain has TRBV19 and TRBJ2-1, with 10 bases lining up with TRBD2. CDR3 size: 16 residues. Trimming took 6 bases from V and 3 from J; bases not matched to a gene: 8. Germline V gene lookup returns CDR1 LNHDA and CDR2 SQIVND (reference sequence). The CDR3 reads CASRTLAGGGYNEQFF. DNA of the CDR3: TGTGCCAGTAGAACCTTAGCGGGAGGCGGCTACAATGAGCAGTTCTTC.

This sequence joins TRBV5-1 and TRBJ2-1; TRBD2 matches at 15 bases. CDR1 and CDR2 from the germline V gene are SGHRS and YFSETQ. The CDR3 covers 15 residues. With 4 bases clipped from V and 9 bases from J, the junction kept 5 bases outside the gene matches. CDR3 region: CASSKGLAGGFEQFF. The CDR3 DNA reads TGCGCCAGCAGCAAGGGACTAGCGGGAGGCTTTGAGCAGTTCTTC.

The chain recombines TRBV4-1 with TRBJ2-3; weak D call: TRBD1 (5 bases). The CDR3 length is 13 residues. The germline V and J ends were trimmed by 0 bases and 8 bases, with 9 bases remaining between them. Germline V lookup: CDR1 MGHRA, CDR2 YSYEKL. CDR3: CASSQDQGGTQYF. CDR3 DNA sequence: TGCGCCAGCAGCCAAGATCAGGGTGGTACGCAGTATTTT.

This clone was counted between two and nine times. The genes are TRBV5-1 and TRBJ2-3; D ambiguous. CDR3 length: 14 residues. Per the germline V gene, CDR1 is SGHRS and CDR2 is YFSETQ. Trimming left V 1 base short and J 2 bases short, with 8 bases between. This CDR3 is CASSLTSLTDTQYF. The CDR3 coding sequence is TGCGCCAGCAGCTTGACCAGTCTCACAGATACGCAGTATTTT. The variable domain in full, completed from reference TRBV5-1 and TRBJ2-3, reads KAGVTQTPRYLIKTRGQQVTLSCSPISGHRSVSWYQQTPGQGLQFLFEYFSETQRNKGNFPGRFSGRQFSNSRSEMNVSTLELGDSALYLCASSLTSLTDTQYFGPGTRLTVL.

The chain couples TRBV28 to TRBJ1-1; a weak D match, TRBD1 (5 bases). The germline CDR1 and CDR2 sequences are MDHEN and SYDVKM. The V and J ends lost 7 bases and 3 bases respectively, with 18 bases between them. This CDR3 is built from 15 residues. CDR3 coding DNA: TGTGCCAGCATTGGGGAGGGACTAGGGTACACTGAAGCTTTCTTT. It encodes CASIGEGLGYTEAFF.

V usage is TRBV5-1 and J usage is TRBJ2-2; weak D call: TRBD1 (6 bases). V dropped 0 bases and J dropped 2 bases, with 11 bases sitting between them. The CDR3 sequence is 16 residues long. Germline CDR1 and CDR2: SGHRS and YFSETQ. The CDR3 protein is CASSLARTANTGELFF. CDR3 nucleotide sequence: TGCGCCAGCAGCTTGGCTCGGACAGCCAACACCGGGGAGCTGTTTTTT.

The V gene is TRBV6-1, the J gene TRBJ2-5; 8 bases are a match to TRBD1. Losses at the gene ends were 4 bases for V and 5 bases for J; bases not matched to a gene: 6. The CDR3 spans 14 residues. From germline, CDR1 is MNHNS and CDR2 SASEGT. The CDR3 here is CASSARQGWETQYF. Written as DNA, the CDR3 is TGTGCCAGCAGTGCAAGACAGGGGTGGGAGACCCAGTACTTC.

By its share, this clone is medium-sized (0.01 to 0.1%). One end of the junction is discordant with germline, which a read error may explain. This chain uses TRBV9 with TRBJ2-7, with D hard to call. Germline V lookup: CDR1 SGDLS, CDR2 YYNGEE. There are 10 residues in the CDR3. The CDR3 bases are TGTGCCAGCAGCGGTTCTAGGATCGTTTTC. Amino acid sequence: CASSGSRIVF.